This TCR beta chain was recovered during a study of neoadjuvant anti-PD-1 for oral cavity cancer. Study background: Before surgery, most patients got three to four biweekly 3 mg/kg nivolumab doses.

Germline assignment: CDR1 MNHNS and CDR2 SASEGT. After removal of 4 bases from V and 5 bases from J, the junction contained 6 bases not matched to a gene. This CDR3 is 14 amino acids long. Study results and caveats: Each response group had just three patients in TCR analyses.

Turning to this clone: What it binds is unknown.

Time point meaning: after neoadjuvant nivolumab, at surgical resection. These newly diagnosed stage II-IVA oral cavity squamous cell carcinoma patients had no prior systemic or radiation treatment. The protocol was immunoSEQ multiplex PCR, while the TCRdb copy is restricted to in-frame clones and leaves out a portion. This sample has some 70,000 clones; around 84% occur once, and the top ten carry 3% to 3.5%. Sequenced material: PBMCs, taken after nivolumab (anti-PD-1) treatment. This chain links TRBV6-1 with TRBJ2-5; the match to TRBD2 covers 8 bases. The sequence was obtained from a person aged 35-79 years with oral cavity squamous cell carcinoma. In DNA, the CDR3 is TGTGCCAGCAGTGGAGCGGGAGTGTGGGAGACCCAGTACTTC. This sequence encodes CASSGAGVWETQYF.